What follows is one T cell receptor (beta chain) and its context. Its antigen remains unidentified. No qualities accompany the bases; no much larger clone lies one base away. The time point tag for this specimen amounts to: baseline before first vaccination. Vaccinee samples were obtained from the UK trials COV001 and COV002, which included a single-blind randomized controlled phase 2/3 trial of AZD1222 (ChAdOx1 nCoV-19) in healthy adults. Trial participant PBMC samples were collected at day 0 and day 28 after the second dose for TCRbeta chain sequencing. The sample is drawn from a study of T cell responses to AZD1222 COVID-19 vaccine (dated by TCRdb to 2020 to 2023). At the level of the whole study: AZD1222 recipients given second doses at about 4 weeks or at about 12 weeks were pooled, since spike-specific TCR depth and breadth were not found to differ between the two schedules. TCR sequencing covered some 250 trial participants: 207 given two doses of AZD1222 and 26 given two doses of MenACWY control vaccine. Enrollment into the trials was organized by age into subgroups of 18-55, 56-69 and 70-plus years, and those subgroups contained approximately 160, 26 and 62 TCR-sequenced participants, respectively.

The CDR3 regions of human TCRbeta chains were subjected to immunosequencing. Per the source publication's procedure: Repertoire TCRs were matched against a reference library of SARS-CoV-2-specific TCRs generated with the MIRA antigen-specificity platform. Breadth was defined as the fraction of unique TCRs that were SARS-CoV-2-associated. Depth was defined as the fraction of total T cells that were SARS-CoV-2-associated. Each spike-specific TCR was assigned to its reactive spike region and to a CD4 or CD8 class using the MIRA data. Log10-transformed breadth and depth values were compared by one-way ANOVA with Sidak's multiple comparisons tests. Entries here come from immuneACCESS through TCRdb and include only in-frame sequences with V and J called. Some clones fail to appear in such tables; in the studies checked, an unresolved V gene covers under half of the shortfall, and the cause of the remainder is unknown. V, J and clone size reflect that table, while D and trimming were determined from the DNA. For this sample there are tens of thousands of clones; less than 90% appear just once. The top ten hold 21% of the sample.

Study-wide conclusions, independent of this receptor: Epitopes outside the regions mutated in the B.1.351 and B.1.1.7 variants were reportedly recognized by nearly half of the unique spike-specific TCRs. Participants were mostly white British and included more females than males, and it was suggested by the authors that clonal diversity may have been underestimated. In the small 56-69-year group, the increase in depth fell short of significance, most likely because of low power. Conclusions about previously exposed vaccinees were limited because only 5 or 6 AZD1222 recipients were SARS-CoV-2 seropositive at baseline. A significant rise in spike-specific TCR breadth and depth was observed after two AZD1222 doses relative to day 0 and relative to MenACWY recipients. The whole spike protein was spanned by vaccine-associated CD4 TCRs, and dominant responses were seen in regions 160-218 and 743-854. No day 14 peak-response samples were available, so repertoires were characterized only after the peak T cell response.

The CDR3 covers 14 residues, taking in both the cysteine and the phenylalanine. This entry keeps only the CDR3 DNA: 42 bases, framed from base 1. CDR1 and CDR2, looked up from the germline V gene (reference sequence), are SGHAT and FQDESV. Trimming removed 5 bases from V and 8 bases from J, leaving 15 bases between the germline ends. The sequence joins TRBV11-1 to TRBJ1-4, with the D gene not clear enough to name. Sample: peripheral blood, taken on day 0 of AZD1222 vaccination. The source of this sequence is an adult in good health. The encoded CDR3 is CASSPTRAEEKLFF. The DNA reads TGTGCCAGCAGCCCCACCCGGGCGGAGGAAAAACTGTTTTTT.